This TCR beta chain was sequenced in a study of prognosis after radiotherapy for stage I lung cancer. This clonotype was counted ten times or more. At both of two time points, roughly 6.3 milliliters of peripheral blood were drawn. Multiplex PCR, run in two rounds, amplified TCR beta CDR3 from genomic DNA. The authors ran first-round PCR with primers specific to each TRBV and TRBJ gene. In TCRdb, the multiplex PCR reads were re-called with MiXCR into one record per CDR3 protein. The data hold some 27,000 distinct CDR3 sequences, with around a third observed a single time. The origin of this receptor is a donor over 45 with non-small cell lung cancer. Here the sequenced sample was PBMCs, taken before or after stereotactic body radiation therapy (not recorded which).

The CDR3, as DNA: TGCAGTGCATACGATAGCGGGAGGGCCCAAGATACGCAGTATTTT. This codes for CSAYDSGRAQDTQYF. The chain carries TRBV20-1 and TRBJ2-3; 11 bases line up with TRBD2. The CDR3 covers 15 residues. Germline CDR1 reads DFQATT; CDR2 reads SNEGSKA (reference sequence). The V segment lost 6 bases and the J segment 5 bases; nucleotides outside the gene matches: 10.